The rows below give T cell receptor beta chains drawn from one sample of a study of cytomegalovirus exposure and HLA in healthy donors. This table comes from immunoSEQ multiplex PCR, and its TCRdb copy is limited to in-frame clones, with some not included. The sample shows 140,000 to 150,000 clones, approximately 94% of them seen only once. The sequencing input was PBMCs. The receptors derive from a man aged 18 to 35 in good health and CMV-seropositive. The CDR3 runs from the conserved cysteine through the conserved F or W. A D gene is named only where the DNA matches it firmly. Some rows mark clone size as missing; the rest say once, few, many or name a class of expanded clone.

d_call: TRBD2
v_call: TRBV4-1
j_call: TRBJ2-3
clone_size: .
cdr3_aa: CASSLADITDTQYF
cdr3_nt: TGCGCCAGCAGTCTAGCGGACATCACAGATACGCAGTATTTT

d_call: TRBD1
v_call: TRBV19
j_call: TRBJ1-3
clone_size: .
cdr3_aa: CASSPLRGRDRGSGNTIYF
cdr3_nt: TGTGCCAGTAGTCCCCTCCGAGGCCGGGACAGGGGGTCTGGAAACACCATATATTTT

d_call: .
v_call: TRBV2
j_call: TRBJ2-7
clone_size: .
cdr3_aa: CASKNGRSSYEQYF
cdr3_nt: TGTGCCAGCAAAAACGGGAGAAGTTCCTACGAGCAGTACTTC

d_call: .
v_call: TRBV4-1
j_call: TRBJ1-1
clone_size: .
cdr3_aa: CASSQDKTDGGANTEAFF
cdr3_nt: TGCGCCAGCAGCCAAGATAAAACTGACGGCGGGGCAAACACTGAAGCTTTCTTT

d_call: TRBD1
v_call: TRBV7-3
j_call: TRBJ1-2
clone_size: .
cdr3_aa: CASSPLGTGDWGGYTF
cdr3_nt: TGTGCCAGCAGCCCCCTCGGGACAGGGGATTGGGGTGGCTACACCTTC

d_call: .
v_call: TRBV5-6
j_call: TRBJ1-5
clone_size: .
cdr3_aa: CASSLGDKHQPQHF
cdr3_nt: TGTGCCAGCAGCTTGGGGGACAAGCATCAGCCCCAGCATTTT

d_call: TRBD1
v_call: TRBV6-6
j_call: TRBJ2-7
clone_size: .
cdr3_aa: CASSQGVRYEQYF
cdr3_nt: TGTGCCAGCAGCCAGGGGGTTCGGTACGAGCAGTACTTC

d_call: .
v_call: TRBV28
j_call: TRBJ2-2
clone_size: once
cdr3_aa: CATWGGESGELFF
cdr3_nt: TGTGCCACGTGGGGCGGGGAGAGCGGGGAGCTGTTTTTT

d_call: .
v_call: TRBV7-2
j_call: TRBJ1-5
clone_size: .
cdr3_aa: CASSLGARTGQPQHF
cdr3_nt: TGTGCCAGCAGCTTAGGGGCAAGAACAGGGCAGCCCCAGCATTTT

d_call: .
v_call: TRBV21-1
j_call: TRBJ2-7
clone_size: .
cdr3_aa: CASSKDPGLPREQYF
cdr3_nt: TGTGCCAGCAGCAAAGACCCGGGACTACCGCGCGAGCAGTACTTC

d_call: .
v_call: TRBV5-1
j_call: TRBJ1-1
clone_size: .
cdr3_aa: CASSLVPGVNTEAFF
cdr3_nt: TGCGCCAGCAGCTTGGTTCCGGGTGTGAACACTGAAGCTTTCTTT

d_call: TRBD2
v_call: TRBV25-1
j_call: TRBJ2-7
clone_size: .
cdr3_aa: CASSMPGGEQYF
cdr3_nt: TGTGCCAGCAGTATGCCGGGGGGCGAGCAGTACTTC

d_call: TRBD2
v_call: TRBV6-4
j_call: TRBJ2-5
clone_size: once
cdr3_aa: CASRVGRAAETQYF
cdr3_nt: TGTGCCAGCAGAGTCGGGAGGGCCGCAGAGACCCAGTACTTC

d_call: TRBD1
v_call: TRBV6-6
j_call: TRBJ2-7
clone_size: .
cdr3_aa: CASSSSDRAYEQYF
cdr3_nt: TGTGCCAGCAGTTCGTCGGACAGGGCCTACGAGCAGTACTTC

d_call: TRBD1
v_call: TRBV5-1
j_call: TRBJ2-2
clone_size: .
cdr3_aa: CASSPGTGETGELFF
cdr3_nt: TGCGCCAGCAGCCCCGGGACAGGGGAGACCGGGGAGCTGTTTTTT

d_call: .
v_call: TRBV18
j_call: TRBJ1-5
clone_size: .
cdr3_aa: CASSPEVPYSNQPQHF
cdr3_nt: TGTGCCAGCTCACCAGAGGTACCCTATAGCAATCAGCCCCAGCATTTT

d_call: .
v_call: TRBV30
j_call: TRBJ2-3
clone_size: .
cdr3_aa: CAWSWATGRGRDTQYF
cdr3_nt: TGTGCCTGGAGTTGGGCTACGGGCCGGGGGAGAGATACGCAGTATTTT

d_call: TRBD1
v_call: TRBV28
j_call: TRBJ2-1
clone_size: .
cdr3_aa: CASSLWDRGYNEQFF
cdr3_nt: TGTGCCAGCAGTTTATGGGACAGGGGTTACAATGAGCAGTTCTTC

d_call: .
v_call: TRBV5-1
j_call: TRBJ2-3
clone_size: .
cdr3_aa: CASSLAALDGDTQYF
cdr3_nt: TGCGCCAGCAGCTTGGCGGCTCTAGACGGAGATACGCAGTATTTT

d_call: .
v_call: TRBV27
j_call: TRBJ1-4
clone_size: .
cdr3_aa: CASSLGVGAEKLFF
cdr3_nt: TGTGCCAGCAGCCTTGGGGTGGGGGCCGAAAAACTGTTTTTT

d_call: .
v_call: TRBV5-6
j_call: TRBJ2-2
clone_size: .
cdr3_aa: CASSPRHEPYVTGELFF
cdr3_nt: TGTGCCAGCAGCCCCCGACATGAGCCTTATGTCACCGGGGAGCTGTTTTTT

d_call: .
v_call: TRBV7-9
j_call: TRBJ2-5
clone_size: .
cdr3_aa: CASSLEVGQEEETQYF
cdr3_nt: TGTGCCAGCAGCTTAGAGGTCGGCCAGGAGGAGGAGACCCAGTACTTC